This T cell receptor (beta chain) was found in a study of read filtering for tumor transcriptome and immune sequencing. This clonotype has at least ten counts. Molecular barcoded adaptors covering alpha/delta and beta/gamma chains were used on approximately 440 ng RNA. TCRdb processed the reads anew with MiXCR; each CDR3 protein has one entry. The sample has about 30,000 distinct CDR3 sequences, about a fifth seen once. V was pared by 7 bases and J by 2 bases, with 8 bases of the junction left unmatched. The length of the CDR3 is 15 residues. Germline CDR1 DFQATT, CDR2 SNEGSKA (reference sequence). The chain is built from TRBV20-1 and TRBJ2-1; TRBD2 matches 10 bases. The sequence came from a donor at least 40 years old with multiple myeloma. The specimen sequenced was a population of CD138-negative cells sorted from bone marrow. The CDR3: CSGRTSGGPYNEQFF. In nucleotides, the CDR3 is TGCAGTGGACGGACTAGCGGAGGCCCCTACAATGAGCAGTTCTTC.